Sequencing of this T cell receptor beta chain was carried out in a study of T cell repertoires in cytomegalovirus infection. Via MiXCR, TCRdb re-called the reads, giving one row per CDR3 protein. The data hold under 120,000 distinct CDR3 sequences, with over 40% observed a single time. Turning to this clonotype: Its antigen is currently unknown.

The germline CDR1 and CDR2 sequences are MNHNS and SASEGT. The CDR3 loop spans 18 amino acids. V trimming: 0 bases; J trimming: 5 bases; junction bases outside the gene matches: 12. The chain couples TRBV6-1 to TRBJ1-1, with 10 bases identical to TRBD1. This sample comprised CD8+ T cells from cultured PBMCs, obtained from culture after CMV antigen stimulation. This sequence originates from a human donor in good health (CMV status not recorded). Some clones in this sample may be carry-over from other donors' samples. The CDR3 protein is CASSEAAGTGAVRTEAFF. The CDR3 region has the DNA TGTGCCAGCAGTGAAGCGGCCGGGACAGGGGCTGTTCGGACTGAAGCTTTCTTT.